Listed below are T cell receptor beta chains from one sample, sequenced in a study of cytomegalovirus exposure and HLA in healthy donors. Libraries were prepared by immunoSEQ multiplex PCR; TCRdb keeps only in-frame clonotypes and omits some of them. The sample has 230,000 or so clones, roughly 88% seen once. Material for sequencing was PBMCs. The receptors were gathered from a woman aged 18 to 35 in good health and CMV-seronegative. Both conserved end residues are part of each CDR3. The D gene is left open where the match is weak. The listing skips clone size in some rows; elsewhere it reads once, few, many or a size class.

v_gene: TRBV5-1; d_gene: -; j_gene: TRBJ1-1; abundance: -; CDR3aa: CARTTERDTEAFF; CDR3nt: TGCGCCAGGACGACAGAACGGGACACTGAAGCTTTCTTT
v_gene: TRBV14; d_gene: TRBD2; j_gene: TRBJ2-2; abundance: -; CDR3aa: CASSQGSGRTGELFF; CDR3nt: TGTGCCAGCAGCCAAGGCAGCGGGAGGACCGGGGAGCTGTTTTTT
v_gene: TRBV6-1; d_gene: -; j_gene: TRBJ2-1; abundance: -; CDR3aa: CASSLRSPNYNEQFF; CDR3nt: TGTGCCAGCAGCCTCAGATCCCCCAATTACAATGAGCAGTTCTTC
v_gene: TRBV10-2; d_gene: TRBD1; j_gene: TRBJ2-3; abundance: -; CDR3aa: CASSTDRGRTDTQYF; CDR3nt: TGCGCCAGCAGTACGGACAGGGGGCGGACAGATACGCAGTATTTT
v_gene: TRBV7-8; d_gene: -; j_gene: TRBJ1-1; abundance: -; CDR3aa: CASSLGGGVGTEAFF; CDR3nt: TGTGCCAGCAGCTTAGGGGGAGGGGTGGGCACTGAAGCTTTCTTT
v_gene: TRBV7-2; d_gene: -; j_gene: TRBJ1-2; abundance: -; CDR3aa: CASSLARLNRDGYTF; CDR3nt: TGTGCCAGCAGCTTAGCTCGTTTGAATCGGGATGGCTACACCTTC
v_gene: TRBV28; d_gene: -; j_gene: TRBJ2-2; abundance: -; CDR3aa: CASSPRQTGELFF; CDR3nt: TGTGCCAGCAGCCCCAGACAGACCGGGGAGCTGTTTTTT
v_gene: TRBV9; d_gene: -; j_gene: TRBJ1-1; abundance: -; CDR3aa: CASSVATPGAEAFF; CDR3nt: TGTGCCAGCAGCGTAGCTACGCCGGGGGCTGAAGCTTTCTTT
v_gene: TRBV30; d_gene: TRBD1; j_gene: TRBJ1-2; abundance: -; CDR3aa: CAGHRGRGYGYTF; CDR3nt: TGTGCCGGTCACAGGGGGCGCGGCTATGGCTACACCTTC
v_gene: TRBV10-3; d_gene: TRBD1; j_gene: TRBJ2-7; abundance: -; CDR3aa: CAIMESGTGGHEQYF; CDR3nt: TGTGCCATCATGGAGAGCGGGACAGGGGGACACGAGCAGTACTTC
v_gene: TRBV6-1; d_gene: TRBD2; j_gene: TRBJ2-1; abundance: few; CDR3aa: CASSESLAGGFNEQFF; CDR3nt: TGTGCCAGCAGTGAGAGCCTAGCGGGGGGTTTCAATGAGCAGTTCTTC
v_gene: TRBV9; d_gene: -; j_gene: TRBJ2-1; abundance: -; CDR3aa: CASSARLGSNEQFF; CDR3nt: TGTGCCAGCAGCGCCCGACTAGGATCCAATGAGCAGTTCTTC
v_gene: TRBV6-1; d_gene: TRBD1; j_gene: TRBJ1-4; abundance: -; CDR3aa: CASSVRDRAEKLFF; CDR3nt: TGTGCCAGCAGTGTCCGGGACAGGGCTGAAAAACTGTTTTTT
v_gene: TRBV9; d_gene: TRBD1; j_gene: TRBJ1-4; abundance: once; CDR3aa: CASSRGQYNEKLFF; CDR3nt: TGTGCCAGCAGCCGGGGACAGTATAATGAAAAACTGTTTTTT
v_gene: TRBV28; d_gene: -; j_gene: TRBJ1-2; abundance: -; CDR3aa: CASSGGPVYGYTF; CDR3nt: TGTGCCAGCAGCGGAGGGCCGGTCTATGGCTACACCTTC
v_gene: TRBV6-5; d_gene: -; j_gene: TRBJ1-4; abundance: -; CDR3aa: CASSYSRYEKLFF; CDR3nt: TGTGCCAGCAGTTACTCACGGTACGAAAAACTGTTTTTT
v_gene: TRBV18; d_gene: -; j_gene: TRBJ2-5; abundance: -; CDR3aa: CASSPYSGQETQYF; CDR3nt: TGTGCCAGCTCACCATACTCAGGCCAAGAGACCCAGTACTTC
v_gene: TRBV27; d_gene: TRBD2; j_gene: TRBJ2-3; abundance: -; CDR3aa: CASSFLLAGGPTDTQYF; CDR3nt: TGTGCCAGCAGTTTCCTTCTAGCGGGAGGGCCCACAGATACGCAGTATTTT
v_gene: TRBV19; d_gene: TRBD1; j_gene: TRBJ1-2; abundance: -; CDR3aa: CASRGTGGGGGYTF; CDR3nt: TGTGCCAGTAGGGGGACAGGGGGCGGTGGAGGCTACACCTTC
v_gene: TRBV7-8; d_gene: TRBD1; j_gene: TRBJ1-5; abundance: -; CDR3aa: CASSLDRDRPNQPQHF; CDR3nt: TGTGCCAGCAGCTTGGACCGGGACAGACCTAATCAGCCCCAGCATTTT
v_gene: TRBV5-1; d_gene: TRBD1; j_gene: TRBJ2-7; abundance: -; CDR3aa: CASSLDRGKSYEQYF; CDR3nt: TGCGCCAGCAGCCTCGACAGGGGAAAATCCTACGAGCAGTACTTC
v_gene: TRBV10-2; d_gene: TRBD2; j_gene: TRBJ2-7; abundance: -; CDR3aa: CASNKTSGRYEQYF; CDR3nt: TGCGCCAGCAATAAGACTAGCGGGAGGTACGAGCAGTACTTC
v_gene: TRBV5-1; d_gene: -; j_gene: TRBJ2-1; abundance: -; CDR3aa: CASSTVAVAADEQFF; CDR3nt: TGCGCCAGCAGCACAGTAGCGGTGGCGGCGGATGAGCAGTTCTTC
v_gene: TRBV2; d_gene: TRBD2; j_gene: TRBJ2-2; abundance: -; CDR3aa: CASSLGLAGGYRELFF; CDR3nt: TGTGCCAGCAGCCTGGGACTAGCGGGAGGGTACCGGGAGCTGTTTTTT
v_gene: TRBV28; d_gene: -; j_gene: TRBJ1-1; abundance: -; CDR3aa: CASSPRRGLMNTEAFF; CDR3nt: TGTGCCAGCAGTCCTAGACGGGGTCTGATGAACACTGAAGCTTTCTTT
v_gene: TRBV5-1; d_gene: TRBD2; j_gene: TRBJ2-5; abundance: -; CDR3aa: CASSLRAGGGGETQYF; CDR3nt: TGCGCCAGCAGCTTGCGAGCGGGAGGTGGCGGAGAGACCCAGTACTTC
v_gene: TRBV12-5; d_gene: -; j_gene: TRBJ1-1; abundance: -; CDR3aa: CASGLGETTEAFF; CDR3nt: TGTGCTAGTGGTTTGGGGGAGACCACTGAAGCTTTCTTT
v_gene: TRBV4-1; d_gene: TRBD2; j_gene: TRBJ2-7; abundance: few; CDR3aa: CASSQAGGRTYEQYF; CDR3nt: TGCGCCAGCAGCCAAGCTGGCGGGAGGACCTACGAGCAGTACTTC
v_gene: TRBV5-1; d_gene: -; j_gene: TRBJ1-2; abundance: once; CDR3aa: CASSTGQRYGYTF; CDR3nt: TGCGCCAGCAGCACGGGTCAGAGGTATGGCTACACCTTC
v_gene: TRBV5-6; d_gene: TRBD1; j_gene: TRBJ2-3; abundance: -; CDR3aa: CASSLRTGVTDTQYF; CDR3nt: TGTGCCAGCAGCCTTCGGACAGGGGTCACAGATACGCAGTATTTT
v_gene: TRBV5-6; d_gene: TRBD2; j_gene: TRBJ2-1; abundance: -; CDR3aa: CASSLMGLANHNEQFF; CDR3nt: TGTGCCAGCAGCTTGATGGGACTAGCGAACCACAATGAGCAGTTCTTC
v_gene: TRBV2; d_gene: TRBD1; j_gene: TRBJ1-2; abundance: once; CDR3aa: CAREDRAVSGGYTF; CDR3nt: TGTGCCAGGGAGGACAGGGCGGTATCGGGGGGCTACACCTTC
v_gene: TRBV28; d_gene: TRBD2; j_gene: TRBJ2-2; abundance: -; CDR3aa: CASSLLQGGSGELFF; CDR3nt: TGTGCCAGCAGTTTACTGCAGGGAGGGTCCGGGGAGCTGTTTTTT
v_gene: TRBV6-1; d_gene: -; j_gene: TRBJ1-5; abundance: -; CDR3aa: CASSAGWGGSGQPQHF; CDR3nt: TGTGCCAGCAGTGCCGGTTGGGGGGGCTCAGGGCAGCCCCAGCATTTT
v_gene: TRBV2; d_gene: -; j_gene: TRBJ2-3; abundance: -; CDR3aa: CASSDPGTWGLGTQYF; CDR3nt: TGTGCCAGCAGTGATCCCGGGACGTGGGGACTGGGTACGCAGTATTTT
v_gene: TRBV27; d_gene: -; j_gene: TRBJ2-7; abundance: once; CDR3aa: CASSPQKDWESYEQYF; CDR3nt: TGTGCCAGCAGTCCCCAGAAGGACTGGGAAAGTTACGAGCAGTACTTC
v_gene: TRBV2; d_gene: -; j_gene: TRBJ1-2; abundance: -; CDR3aa: CASSLLGANYGYTF; CDR3nt: TGTGCCAGCAGTCTTTTGGGGGCGAATTATGGCTACACCTTC
v_gene: TRBV2; d_gene: -; j_gene: TRBJ1-4; abundance: once; CDR3aa: CASRNRVGNEKLFF; CDR3nt: TGTGCCAGCCGGAACAGGGTGGGGAATGAAAAACTGTTTTTT
v_gene: TRBV10-3; d_gene: -; j_gene: TRBJ2-7; abundance: -; CDR3aa: CAIRARLEDEQYF; CDR3nt: TGTGCCATCAGGGCAAGACTAGAGGACGAGCAGTACTTC
v_gene: TRBV5-1; d_gene: -; j_gene: TRBJ1-1; abundance: -; CDR3aa: CASSQGGNTEAFF; CDR3nt: TGCGCCAGCAGCCAGGGAGGGAACACTGAAGCTTTCTTT
v_gene: TRBV13; d_gene: TRBD2; j_gene: TRBJ2-1; abundance: -; CDR3aa: CASSEREGVTENEQFF; CDR3nt: TGTGCCAGCTCAGAGCGGGAAGGTGTTACGGAGAATGAGCAGTTCTTC
v_gene: TRBV6-5; d_gene: -; j_gene: TRBJ2-1; abundance: few; CDR3aa: CASSTGDSNEQFF; CDR3nt: TGTGCCAGCAGTACGGGGGACAGCAATGAGCAGTTCTTC
v_gene: TRBV5-1; d_gene: -; j_gene: TRBJ2-2; abundance: -; CDR3aa: CASSLTGLRTTGELFF; CDR3nt: TGCGCCAGCAGCTTGACGGGACTGAGAACCACCGGGGAGCTGTTTTTT
v_gene: TRBV4-3; d_gene: -; j_gene: TRBJ2-5; abundance: -; CDR3aa: CASSQDWGPGETQYF; CDR3nt: TGCGCCAGCAGCCAAGATTGGGGGCCCGGGGAGACCCAGTACTTC
v_gene: TRBV2; d_gene: -; j_gene: TRBJ1-4; abundance: -; CDR3aa: CASSEGLRRNEKLFF; CDR3nt: TGTGCCAGCAGTGAGGGCTTACGACGTAATGAAAAACTGTTTTTT
v_gene: TRBV7-9; d_gene: -; j_gene: TRBJ2-5; abundance: -; CDR3aa: CATRRGGQETQYF; CDR3nt: TGTGCCACAAGAAGGGGCGGCCAAGAGACCCAGTACTTC